Listed below are T cell receptor beta chains from one sample, sequenced in a study of somatic mutations in cytotoxic T cells in rheumatoid arthritis. Repertoires were generated with immunoSEQ multiplex PCR, while TCRdb's copy carries only in-frame clones and drops some. The profile shows about 14,000 clones, about nine tenths of them singletons. Sequencing used CD4+ T cells sorted from blood. These receptors were collected from a man in his sixties or seventies with rheumatoid arthritis. CDR3s include the opening cysteine and the closing phenylalanine or tryptophan. The order of the fields is D gene, clone size, CDR3 length, J gene, V gene, CDR3 DNA, CDR3 protein. A D gene is named only where the DNA matches it firmly. Only some rows state a clone size, as once, few, many or a class for expanded clones.

TRBD1 | once | 18 | TRBJ2-6 | TRBV7-7 | TGTGCCAGCAGCCCTGGACAGGGAAGTGTGGCTGGGGCCAACGTCCTGACTTTC | CASSPGQGSVAGANVLTF
TRBD1 | NA | 16 | TRBJ2-1 | TRBV19 | TGTGCCAGTAGCAAAAGAAGGGACAGGGGGATGAATGAGCAGTTCTTC | CASSKRRDRGMNEQFF
NA | NA | 18 | TRBJ2-1 | TRBV28 | TGTGCCAGCAGTTTCAACGGATTAGCGGATCGCTCCTACAATGAGCAGTTCTTC | CASSFNGLADRSYNEQFF
NA | NA | 15 | TRBJ1-4 | TRBV18 | TGTGCCAGCTCACCCTTCGGGACAACTAATGAAAAACTGTTTTTT | CASSPFGTTNEKLFF
NA | NA | 13 | TRBJ2-7 | TRBV30 | TGTGCCTGGACGCGGGACAGACCTCACGAGCAGTACTTC | CAWTRDRPHEQYF
TRBD1 | NA | 11 | TRBJ1-4 | TRBV30 | TGTGCCTGGAACAGGGGTGAAAAACTGTTTTTT | CAWNRGEKLFF
TRBD1 | NA | 13 | TRBJ2-1 | TRBV7-2 | TGTGCCAGCAGCTCAGACAGGGGTGGTGAGCAGTTCTTC | CASSSDRGGEQFF
NA | NA | 15 | TRBJ1-3 | TRBV9 | TGTGCCAGCAGCGCCATCCCGGGGTCTGGAAACACCATATATTTT | CASSAIPGSGNTIYF
TRBD1 | NA | 11 | TRBJ1-5 | TRBV29-1 | TGCAGCGTTCAGACAGGGAGGACCCAGCATTTT | CSVQTGRTQHF
TRBD1 | NA | 15 | TRBJ1-2 | TRBV5-1 | TGCGCCAGCAGCTTGGGGTCGACAGGGGGCTATGGCTACACCTTC | CASSLGSTGGYGYTF
TRBD1 | NA | 15 | TRBJ1-4 | TRBV19 | TGTGCCAGTAGCGCCGGGGACAGGGGAAGCGAAAAACTGTTTTTT | CASSAGDRGSEKLFF
TRBD1 | NA | 16 | TRBJ2-5 | TRBV5-6 | TGTGCCAGCAGCGGGACGGGACAGGGTTTTAGAGAGACCCAGTACTTC | CASSGTGQGFRETQYF
TRBD1 | NA | 12 | TRBJ1-2 | TRBV12-5 | TGTGCTAGTGGTTTCGGGACAGTCGACTACACCTTC | CASGFGTVDYTF
NA | once | 15 | TRBJ2-3 | TRBV7-9 | TGTGCCAGCAGCTTAGGCACACGCAGCACAGATACGCAGTATTTT | CASSLGTRSTDTQYF
TRBD1 | NA | 14 | TRBJ2-5 | TRBV7-9 | TGTGCCAGCAGCTCTCGGACAGGGCAAGAGACCCAGTACTTC | CASSSRTGQETQYF
TRBD1 | NA | 15 | TRBJ1-1 | TRBV25-1 | TGTGCCAGCAGTGAATTGGGCAGGGGGCCGACTGAAGCTTTCTTT | CASSELGRGPTEAFF
TRBD1 | once | 16 | TRBJ1-5 | TRBV11-2 | TGTGCCAGCAGCTCTAGACAGGGAAGAAGCAATCAGCCCCAGCATTTT | CASSSRQGRSNQPQHF
TRBD1 | NA | 14 | TRBJ2-7 | TRBV28 | TGTGCCAGCAGTTCTGGACAGGGGAGGGGTGAGCAGTACTTC | CASSSGQGRGEQYF
NA | NA | 15 | TRBJ2-3 | TRBV5-1 | TGCGCCAGCAGCTTCCGAGTTGCTGGCACAGATACGCAGTATTTT | CASSFRVAGTDTQYF
NA | NA | 16 | TRBJ2-1 | TRBV7-7 | TGTGCCAGCAGCCTGGGGGGGGCCACCTCCTACAATGAGCAGTTCTTC | CASSLGGATSYNEQFF
TRBD2 | NA | 16 | TRBJ2-5 | TRBV15 | TGTGCCACCAGCAGAGAGATCCCCGGGAGGCCGGAGACCCAGTACTTC | CATSREIPGRPETQYF
TRBD1 | NA | 12 | TRBJ2-3 | TRBV6-5 | TGTGCCAGCAGGCGACAGGGGGATACGCAGTATTTT | CASRRQGDTQYF
NA | NA | 12 | TRBJ2-1 | TRBV30 | TGTGCCTGGAGTGTACGGGACAATGAGCAGTTCTTC | CAWSVRDNEQFF
TRBD1 | NA | 17 | TRBJ1-1 | TRBV10-3 | TGTGCCATCAGTGCGGGACAGGGGGTGGGGGGGCACACTGAAGCTTTCTTT | CAISAGQGVGGHTEAFF
NA | NA | 16 | TRBJ1-2 | TRBV5-4 | TGTGCCAGCAGCTTGGGGACAGAAGCCAATTATTATGGCTACACCTTC | CASSLGTEANYYGYTF
NA | NA | 18 | TRBJ2-4 | TRBV7-6 | TGTGCCAGCAGCTTAGGGATCCCTCAGGGAAGGACAAAAAACATTCAGTACTTC | CASSLGIPQGRTKNIQYF
NA | NA | 15 | TRBJ2-5 | TRBV5-1 | TGCGCCAGCAGCTTGCGGCCACTAGGGGGAGAGACCCAGTACTTC | CASSLRPLGGETQYF
TRBD1 | NA | 18 | TRBJ1-4 | TRBV25-1 | TGTGCCAGCAGTGATAGTTTGAGACAGGGGTCCCATAATGAAAAACTGTTTTTT | CASSDSLRQGSHNEKLFF
TRBD2 | NA | 15 | TRBJ2-1 | TRBV5-1 | TGCGCCAGCAGGTTCGCGGGAGGGCCCTACAATGAGCAGTTCTTC | CASRFAGGPYNEQFF
NA | NA | 14 | TRBJ2-7 | TRBV15 | TGTGCCACCAGCTTGAGGTCGGGGTTCTACGAGCAGTACTTC | CATSLRSGFYEQYF
TRBD2 | NA | 15 | TRBJ2-2 | TRBV9 | TGTGCCAGCTGCTGTCTAGCGGGAGAGAGCGGGGAGCTGTTTTTT | CASCCLAGESGELFF
NA | NA | 14 | TRBJ2-7 | TRBV6-1 | TGTGCCAGCAGTGAACAAGGACATTCCTACGAGCAGTACTTC | CASSEQGHSYEQYF
TRBD1 | NA | 16 | TRBJ2-1 | TRBV30 | TGTGCCTGGGCTGGACAGGGGCGAGGCTCCTACAATGAGCAGTTCTTC | CAWAGQGRGSYNEQFF
TRBD1 | once | 14 | TRBJ2-1 | TRBV7-9 | TGTGCCATCGTGACAGGGGCTTGGGACAATGAGCAGTTCTTC | CAIVTGAWDNEQFF
TRBD1 | NA | 17 | TRBJ2-7 | TRBV11-2 | TGTGCCAGCAGCCTGGGGACAGGGACAGGATTGAATTACGAGCAGTACTTC | CASSLGTGTGLNYEQYF
NA | NA | 15 | TRBJ1-4 | TRBV7-9 | TGTGCCAGCAGCGCTACAGGTTTAACTAATGAAAAACTGTTTTTT | CASSATGLTNEKLFF
TRBD1 | NA | 14 | TRBJ1-2 | TRBV6-1 | TGTGCCAGCAGTGAGCTCAGACAGGGTTATGGCTACACCTTC | CASSELRQGYGYTF
NA | NA | 13 | TRBJ1-1 | TRBV30 | TGTGCCTGGAGCCTACAGGGTGACACTGAAGCTTTCTTT | CAWSLQGDTEAFF
NA | once | 16 | TRBJ1-4 | TRBV6-5 | TGTGCCAGCAGTTACTCGACAGGACCCAATAATGAAAAACTGTTTTTT | CASSYSTGPNNEKLFF
TRBD1 | NA | 14 | TRBJ1-2 | TRBV7-2 | TGTGCCAGCTCATGGACAGGAATAAACTATGGCTACACCTTC | CASSWTGINYGYTF
NA | NA | 13 | TRBJ1-2 | TRBV21-1 | TGTGCCGGAAAACAGGGGGCCAGCTATGGCTACACCTTC | CAGKQGASYGYTF
TRBD1 | NA | 15 | TRBJ1-6 | TRBV19 | TGTGCCAGTAGTATGCGGACAGGGGCTAATTCACCCCTCCACTTT | CASSMRTGANSPLHF
NA | NA | 13 | TRBJ2-2 | TRBV6-1 | TGTGCCAGCAGTGAAGGGAGCACCGGGGAGCTGTTTTTT | CASSEGSTGELFF
TRBD1 | NA | 13 | TRBJ1-2 | TRBV10-1 | TGCGCCAGCAGTTGGACAGGGTCTTATGGCTACACCTTC | CASSWTGSYGYTF
NA | once | 12 | TRBJ2-7 | TRBV9 | TGTGCCAGCAGCCCCCGGGAATCCGAGCAGTACTTC | CASSPRESEQYF